A selection of T cell receptor beta chains follows, all from one sample in a study of blood T cell repertoires in COVID-19. Sequencing used immunoSEQ multiplex PCR; TCRdb keeps in-frame clones, though not all of them. The table has tens of thousands of clones, 80% to 90% seen once. The sample consisted of peripheral blood. The source is an elderly woman with acute or convalescent COVID-19. The CDR3 runs from the conserved cysteine through the conserved F or W. Each record gives: CDR3 protein, CDR3 DNA, clone size, D gene, CDR3 length, V gene, J gene. A D gene is named only where the DNA matches it firmly. Some rows mark clone size as missing; the rest say once, few, many or name a class of expanded clone.

CDR3aa: CSASLDYQDEQFF; CDR3nt: TGCAGTGCTAGTCTGGACTACCAAGATGAGCAGTTCTTC; abundance: -; d_gene: -; len: 13; v_gene: TRBV20-1; j_gene: TRBJ2-1
CDR3aa: CASSLEGTLGGNQPQHF; CDR3nt: TGTGCCAGCAGCTTAGAAGGCACTCTCGGAGGGAATCAGCCCCAGCATTTT; abundance: -; d_gene: -; len: 17; v_gene: TRBV7-9; j_gene: TRBJ1-5
CDR3aa: CASSDSYRDAAYEQYF; CDR3nt: TGTGCCAGCAGTGACTCGTACAGGGATGCTGCCTACGAGCAGTACTTC; abundance: -; d_gene: -; len: 16; v_gene: TRBV2; j_gene: TRBJ2-7
CDR3aa: CATSREEDQPQHF; CDR3nt: TGTGCCACCAGCAGAGAAGAGGATCAGCCCCAGCATTTT; abundance: -; d_gene: -; len: 13; v_gene: TRBV15; j_gene: TRBJ1-5
CDR3aa: CASSRATVADTQYF; CDR3nt: TGTGCCAGTAGTAGGGCCACGGTCGCAGATACGCAGTATTTT; abundance: once; d_gene: -; len: 14; v_gene: TRBV19; j_gene: TRBJ2-3
CDR3aa: CASSFGQGISGYTF; CDR3nt: TGTGCCAGCAGCTTTGGACAGGGAATCTCTGGCTACACCTTC; abundance: -; d_gene: TRBD1; len: 14; v_gene: TRBV7-2; j_gene: TRBJ1-2
CDR3aa: CASSIRGTTPVWDGYTF; CDR3nt: TGTGCCAGTAGTATACGAGGGACAACTCCTGTTTGGGATGGCTACACCTTC; abundance: few; d_gene: -; len: 17; v_gene: TRBV19; j_gene: TRBJ1-2
CDR3aa: CASSRLGGVYEQYF; CDR3nt: TGTGCCAGCAGCCGGCTAGGGGGAGTCTACGAGCAGTACTTC; abundance: -; d_gene: -; len: 14; v_gene: TRBV7-2; j_gene: TRBJ2-7
CDR3aa: CSATARGKLFF; CDR3nt: TGCAGTGCTACTGCCCGGGGAAAACTGTTTTTT; abundance: -; d_gene: -; len: 11; v_gene: TRBV20-1; j_gene: TRBJ1-4
CDR3aa: CASQGDGKNIQYF; CDR3nt: TGTGCCAGCCAGGGGGACGGCAAAAACATTCAGTACTTC; abundance: few; d_gene: TRBD1; len: 13; v_gene: TRBV6-5; j_gene: TRBJ2-4
CDR3aa: CASSFQLYGYTF; CDR3nt: TGTGCCAGCAGCTTTCAACTTTATGGCTACACCTTC; abundance: -; d_gene: -; len: 12; v_gene: TRBV5-8; j_gene: TRBJ1-2
CDR3aa: CAWSPLKEQFF; CDR3nt: TGTGCCTGGAGTCCTCTAAAGGAGCAGTTCTTC; abundance: -; d_gene: -; len: 11; v_gene: TRBV30; j_gene: TRBJ2-1
CDR3aa: CAWSVQQNTEAFF; CDR3nt: TGTGCCTGGAGTGTACAGCAGAACACTGAAGCTTTCTTT; abundance: -; d_gene: -; len: 13; v_gene: TRBV30; j_gene: TRBJ1-1
CDR3aa: CASSYGTGQETQYF; CDR3nt: TGTGCCAGCAGTTATGGGACAGGCCAAGAGACCCAGTACTTC; abundance: few; d_gene: TRBD1; len: 14; v_gene: TRBV6-5; j_gene: TRBJ2-5
CDR3aa: CASSLSPPAGLEAFF; CDR3nt: TGTGCCAGCAGTTTATCGCCGCCAGCGGGCTTGGAAGCTTTCTTT; abundance: -; d_gene: -; len: 15; v_gene: TRBV27; j_gene: TRBJ1-1
CDR3aa: CAWSRGLREKLFF; CDR3nt: TGTGCCTGGAGTAGGGGACTGAGGGAAAAACTGTTTTTT; abundance: once; d_gene: -; len: 13; v_gene: TRBV30; j_gene: TRBJ1-4
CDR3aa: CAWRSGRQYNEQFF; CDR3nt: TGTGCCTGGAGAAGCGGGAGGCAATACAATGAGCAGTTCTTC; abundance: few; d_gene: TRBD2; len: 14; v_gene: TRBV30; j_gene: TRBJ2-1
CDR3aa: CASSPGGGQNYEQYF; CDR3nt: TGCGCCAGCAGCCCCGGGGGGGGACAGAACTACGAGCAGTACTTC; abundance: -; d_gene: -; len: 15; v_gene: TRBV5-1; j_gene: TRBJ2-7
CDR3aa: CASSLVAGWGYGYTF; CDR3nt: TGTGCCAGCAGCTTAGTGGCAGGGTGGGGCTATGGCTACACCTTC; abundance: -; d_gene: -; len: 15; v_gene: TRBV11-2; j_gene: TRBJ1-2
CDR3aa: CASSPSPGNREKNIQYF; CDR3nt: TGTGCCAGCAGCCCATCGCCGGGAAACCGGGAAAAAAACATTCAGTACTTC; abundance: once; d_gene: -; len: 17; v_gene: TRBV7-6; j_gene: TRBJ2-4
CDR3aa: CASSSHRGRDPGYTF; CDR3nt: TGTGCCAGCAGCTCCCACAGGGGGCGGGATCCAGGCTACACCTTC; abundance: -; d_gene: TRBD1; len: 15; v_gene: TRBV7-2; j_gene: TRBJ1-2
CDR3aa: CASSPGGGQGRYSYEQYF; CDR3nt: TGTGCCAGCAGTCCCGGCGGGGGACAGGGGCGATACTCCTACGAGCAGTACTTC; abundance: few; d_gene: TRBD1; len: 18; v_gene: TRBV6-2/TRBV6-3; j_gene: TRBJ2-7
CDR3aa: CASSGDRGRGNQPQHF; CDR3nt: TGTGCCAGCAGCGGCGACAGGGGGCGCGGTAATCAGCCCCAGCATTTT; abundance: -; d_gene: TRBD1; len: 16; v_gene: TRBV9; j_gene: TRBJ1-5
CDR3aa: CASSELLAGPPSTDTQYF; CDR3nt: TGTGCCAGTAGTGAGCTTTTAGCGGGACCCCCTAGCACAGATACGCAGTATTTT; abundance: -; d_gene: TRBD2; len: 18; v_gene: TRBV19; j_gene: TRBJ2-3
CDR3aa: CASSLSSGSTDTQYF; CDR3nt: TGCGCCAGCAGCTTGTCTAGCGGATCGACAGATACGCAGTATTTT; abundance: -; d_gene: TRBD2; len: 15; v_gene: TRBV5-1; j_gene: TRBJ2-3
CDR3aa: CASSPTTSGRFDEQYF; CDR3nt: TGTGCCAGCAGCCCGACGACTAGCGGGAGATTTGACGAGCAGTACTTC; abundance: -; d_gene: TRBD2; len: 16; v_gene: TRBV11-2; j_gene: TRBJ2-7
CDR3aa: CAISTSGGGNEQFF; CDR3nt: TGTGCCATCAGTACTAGCGGGGGGGGCAATGAGCAGTTCTTC; abundance: -; d_gene: TRBD2; len: 14; v_gene: TRBV10-3; j_gene: TRBJ2-1
CDR3aa: CASSPGLLAKNIQYF; CDR3nt: TGTGCCAGTAGTCCGGGACTGTTGGCCAAAAACATTCAGTACTTC; abundance: -; d_gene: -; len: 15; v_gene: TRBV19; j_gene: TRBJ2-4
CDR3aa: CASSQGDRGESGANVLTF; CDR3nt: TGTGCCAGCAGCCAAGGTGACAGGGGGGAATCTGGGGCCAACGTCCTGACTTTC; abundance: -; d_gene: TRBD1; len: 18; v_gene: TRBV4-2; j_gene: TRBJ2-6
CDR3aa: CAWSPGQKNQPQHF; CDR3nt: TGTGCCTGGAGTCCGGGACAGAAAAATCAGCCCCAGCATTTT; abundance: -; d_gene: TRBD1; len: 14; v_gene: TRBV30; j_gene: TRBJ1-5
CDR3aa: CAWSRGAPQVFF; CDR3nt: TGTGCCTGGAGTCGGGGGGCCCCGCAGGTTTTCTTT; abundance: -; d_gene: -; len: 12; v_gene: TRBV30; j_gene: TRBJ1-1
CDR3aa: CASSVTSSTDTQYF; CDR3nt: TGTGCCAGCAGCGTAACTTCTAGCACAGATACGCAGTATTTT; abundance: -; d_gene: -; len: 14; v_gene: TRBV9; j_gene: TRBJ2-3
CDR3aa: CASSRDRAGETQYF; CDR3nt: TGTGCCAGTAGTAGGGACAGGGCCGGAGAGACCCAGTACTTC; abundance: -; d_gene: TRBD1; len: 14; v_gene: TRBV19; j_gene: TRBJ2-5
CDR3aa: CASSIDAGEAFF; CDR3nt: TGTGCCAGTAGTATAGATGCGGGAGAAGCTTTCTTT; abundance: -; d_gene: -; len: 12; v_gene: TRBV19; j_gene: TRBJ1-1
CDR3aa: CASSPQGNHGYTF; CDR3nt: TGTGCCAGCAGTCCACAGGGGAATCATGGCTACACCTTC; abundance: -; d_gene: TRBD1; len: 13; v_gene: TRBV2; j_gene: TRBJ1-2
CDR3aa: CASSIVLGGSYEQYF; CDR3nt: TGTGCCAGTAGTATAGTTTTGGGAGGCTCCTACGAGCAGTACTTC; abundance: -; d_gene: -; len: 15; v_gene: TRBV19; j_gene: TRBJ2-7
CDR3aa: CASSTGHLRGNEQFF; CDR3nt: TGTGCCAGTAGTACGGGACATCTCCGGGGCAATGAGCAGTTCTTC; abundance: -; d_gene: -; len: 15; v_gene: TRBV19; j_gene: TRBJ2-1
CDR3aa: CAWGRENTEAFF; CDR3nt: TGTGCCTGGGGCAGGGAGAACACTGAAGCTTTCTTT; abundance: -; d_gene: -; len: 12; v_gene: TRBV30; j_gene: TRBJ1-1
CDR3aa: CASYRGQGGVNTEAFF; CDR3nt: TGTGCCAGCTATCGAGGACAGGGGGGGGTGAACACTGAAGCTTTCTTT; abundance: -; d_gene: TRBD1; len: 16; v_gene: TRBV19; j_gene: TRBJ1-1
CDR3aa: CASSHPTSGSSDEQFF; CDR3nt: TGTGCCAGCAGCCATCCGACTAGCGGGAGTTCCGATGAGCAGTTCTTC; abundance: -; d_gene: TRBD2; len: 16; v_gene: TRBV7-2; j_gene: TRBJ2-1
CDR3aa: CASSDRSPSGANVLTF; CDR3nt: TGTGCCAGCAGCGACAGGTCACCCTCTGGGGCCAACGTCCTGACTTTC; abundance: -; d_gene: -; len: 16; v_gene: TRBV6-2/TRBV6-3; j_gene: TRBJ2-6
CDR3aa: CASSPIQGGNSPLHF; CDR3nt: TGTGCCAGCAGCCCGATCCAGGGGGGTAATTCACCCCTCCACTTT; abundance: -; d_gene: TRBD1; len: 15; v_gene: TRBV25-1; j_gene: TRBJ1-6
CDR3aa: CASRPTSGRAGDTQYF; CDR3nt: TGTGCCAGCAGGCCGACTAGCGGGAGGGCCGGGGATACGCAGTATTTT; abundance: few; d_gene: TRBD2; len: 16; v_gene: TRBV25-1; j_gene: TRBJ2-3
CDR3aa: CASGSSPMTGGTEAFF; CDR3nt: TGTGCTAGTGGTTCAAGCCCCATGACAGGGGGCACTGAAGCTTTCTTT; abundance: -; d_gene: TRBD1; len: 16; v_gene: TRBV12-5; j_gene: TRBJ1-1
CDR3aa: CASIPSYTEAFF; CDR3nt: TGTGCCAGCATCCCCTCCTACACTGAAGCTTTCTTT; abundance: -; d_gene: -; len: 12; v_gene: TRBV6-5; j_gene: TRBJ1-1
CDR3aa: CASSQSGTGAFNEQFF; CDR3nt: TGTGCCAGCAGCCAATCCGGGACAGGGGCCTTCAATGAGCAGTTCTTC; abundance: -; d_gene: TRBD1; len: 16; v_gene: TRBV7-3; j_gene: TRBJ2-1
CDR3aa: CASHRAGTGSGGNYGYTF; CDR3nt: TGTGCCAGTCACCGGGCAGGGACAGGGAGTGGAGGGAACTATGGCTACACCTTC; abundance: -; d_gene: TRBD1; len: 18; v_gene: TRBV19; j_gene: TRBJ1-2
CDR3aa: CASSQGTSGGRGNEQFF; CDR3nt: TGTGCCAGCTCACAGGGGACTAGCGGGGGCAGAGGTAATGAGCAGTTCTTC; abundance: -; d_gene: TRBD2; len: 17; v_gene: TRBV18; j_gene: TRBJ2-1
CDR3aa: CASSFRGSTDTQYF; CDR3nt: TGTGCCAGCAGCTTCAGGGGAAGCACAGATACGCAGTATTTT; abundance: once; d_gene: -; len: 14; v_gene: TRBV11-1; j_gene: TRBJ2-3
CDR3aa: CASSNLQGGVGTEAFF; CDR3nt: TGTGCCAGCAGCAACCTACAAGGGGGGGTTGGCACTGAAGCTTTCTTT; abundance: -; d_gene: -; len: 16; v_gene: TRBV7-9; j_gene: TRBJ1-1
CDR3aa: CASIKGGAGETQYF; CDR3nt: TGTGCTAGCATAAAGGGCGGGGCCGGGGAGACCCAGTACTTC; abundance: -; d_gene: -; len: 14; v_gene: TRBV12-5; j_gene: TRBJ2-5
CDR3aa: CASSGTSGGPRETQYF; CDR3nt: TGTGCCAGCAGCGGGACTAGCGGGGGGCCGAGGGAGACCCAGTACTTC; abundance: -; d_gene: TRBD2; len: 16; v_gene: TRBV6-2/TRBV6-3; j_gene: TRBJ2-5
CDR3aa: CASSLALRGQRYF; CDR3nt: TGTGCCAGCAGCTTAGCGCTAAGGGGGCAACGGTACTTC; abundance: -; d_gene: TRBD1; len: 13; v_gene: TRBV7-2; j_gene: TRBJ2-4
CDR3aa: CAWAGQMNTEAFF; CDR3nt: TGTGCCTGGGCAGGACAGATGAACACTGAAGCTTTCTTT; abundance: -; d_gene: -; len: 13; v_gene: TRBV30; j_gene: TRBJ1-1